Following are 18 T cell receptor beta chains from one sample sequenced in a study of cytomegalovirus exposure and HLA in healthy donors. With 60 Vbeta and 13 Jbeta primers, the PCR was carried out. Sequencing used immunoSEQ multiplex PCR; TCRdb keeps in-frame clones, though not all of them. Seen here are 95,000 to 150,000 clones, 70% to 85% observed once, and the top ten hold 4%. Sequences were obtained from PBMCs. These receptors all come from a man aged 35-49 years in good health and CMV-seropositive.

This clone showed up just once. The rearrangement links TRBV29-1 to TRBJ2-7; 10 nucleotides align to TRBD1. The CDR3 covers 15 residues. V lost 1 base and J lost 3; bases outside the gene matches: 6. Germline CDR1 is SQVTM and CDR2 is ANQGSEA. CDR3: CSVEGRRTGGYEQYF. The CDR3, as DNA: TGCAGCGTTGAAGGGAGAAGGACAGGGGGCTACGAGCAGTACTTC.

The chain is built from TRBV15 and TRBJ2-3; 9 bases fit TRBD1. The ends lost 4 bases at V and 0 bases at J; junction bases unmatched: 5. The CDR3 spans 16 residues. Germline values: CDR1 LNHNV, CDR2 YYDKDF (reference sequence). In DNA form, the CDR3 reads TGTGCCACCAGCACATCCGGGACAGGGAGCACAGATACGCAGTATTTT. This encodes CATSTSGTGSTDTQYF.

The CDR3 nucleotides read TGTGCCAGCAGCGGTGGGGCGGGGCTCGGGGGAGAGACCCAGTACTTC. Residues: CASSGGAGLGGETQYF. The chain combines TRBV5-6 with TRBJ2-5, with D possibly TRBD2 on 6 matching bases. V shed 4 bases and J shed 4 bases, with 20 bases lying between them. Per germline, CDR1 SGHDT and CDR2 YYEEEE. This CDR3 comprises 16 residues.

This clone was observed a handful of times. The DNA of the CDR3 is TGTGCCAGCAGTTTAGCTGCCGACAGATTTTTAGGTGGACTGTTTTTT. This gives the protein CASSLAADRFLGGLFF. The chain carries TRBV28 and TRBJ1-4; D perhaps matches TRBD1 (5 bases). Per germline, CDR1 MDHEN and CDR2 SYDVKM. Trimming removed 2 bases from V and 13 bases from J, with 23 bases in between. The CDR3 covers 16 residues.

This chain joins TRBV7-9 and TRBJ2-4, with 7 bases lining up with TRBD1. The CDR3 sequence is 14 residues long. The trim removed 5 bases at V and 4 bases at J, leaving 5 bases unmatched. CDR1 is SEHNR and CDR2 is FQNEAQ in the germline V gene (reference sequence). CDR3 DNA sequence: TGTGCCAGCAGCCATCCACAGGGGAAAAACATTCAGTACTTC. Its protein is CASSHPQGKNIQYF. Looking up the rest from reference TRBV7-9 and TRBJ2-4 gives the full variable domain: DTGVSQNPRHKITKRGQNVTFRCDPISEHNRLYWYRQTLGQGPEFLTYFQNEAQLEKSRLLSDRFSAERPKGSFSTLEIQRTEQGDSAMYLCASSHPQGKNIQYFGAGTRLSVL.

This chain links TRBV7-9 with TRBJ1-4; D is unclear. Germline CDR1 SEHNR, CDR2 FQNEAQ (reference sequence). Trimming took 6 bases from V and 8 from J, leaving 13 bases between them. The CDR3 loop spans 13 amino acids. The CDR3 protein is CASSPGSREKLFF. The CDR3 bases are TGTGCCAGCAGTCCAGGTAGTCGGGAAAAACTGTTTTTT.

The rearrangement joins TRBV10-1 to TRBJ2-3; D possibly corresponds to TRBD1 (6 bases). Germline lookup yields CDR1 WNHNN and CDR2 SYGVQD (reference sequence). The V end was cut by 3 bases, the J end by 3 bases, with 10 bases between. The CDR3 has 14 amino acids. The chain's CDR3 is CASSDYRVTDTQYF. CDR3 nucleotides: TGCGCCAGCAGTGACTACAGGGTAACAGATACGCAGTATTTT.

The V and J genes are TRBV5-1 and TRBJ1-4; the match to TRBD1 covers 7 bases. J gave up 6 bases and V 4 bases, and 3 bases lay outside the gene matches. CDR1 and CDR2 from the germline V gene are SGHRS and YFSETQ. The CDR3 length is 13 residues. The CDR3 DNA follows: TGCGCCAGCAGCCTCAGGGGGGATGAAAAACTGTTTTTT. This translates into CASSLRGDEKLFF.

The chain combines TRBV28 with TRBJ2-3; 10 positions match TRBD2. CDR3 length equals 18 residues. Looked up from germline, CDR1 is MDHEN and CDR2 is SYDVKM. The junction had 14 bases not matched to a gene; V was cut back by 5 bases and J by 3 bases. The DNA for the CDR3 is TGTGCCAGCAGTCTGAGGACTAGCGGAGGCCTAGGGACAGATACGCAGTATTTT. Protein sequence: CASSLRTSGGLGTDTQYF.

This clone turned up a few times. J is TRBJ2-3 and V is TRBV19, with a tentative D call TRBD1 (5 bases). The CDR3 consists of 15 residues. Germline V gene lookup returns CDR1 LNHDA and CDR2 SQIVND (reference sequence). Trimming cost V 6 bases and J 2 bases, with 15 bases left between them. In nucleotides, the CDR3 is TGTGCCAGTAGATTAAGCCGACAGCTCACAGATACGCAGTATTTT. Its protein is CASRLSRQLTDTQYF.

CDR3 loop: CASSASNRGYEQYF. In DNA, the CDR3 is TGTGCCAGCAGTGCCTCCAACAGGGGCTACGAGCAGTACTTC. The chain links TRBV6-1 to TRBJ2-5; 7 bases agree with TRBD1. Gene TRBJ2-7 matches the end of the DNA better, so the J call may be wrong. The CDR3 extends over 14 amino acids. CDR1 is MNHNS, CDR2 SASEGT, per germline.

The rearrangement uses TRBV11-2 and TRBJ1-1, with D possibly matching TRBD1 (5 bases). There are 13 residues in the CDR3. Germline V gene data show CDR1 as SGHAT and CDR2 as FQNNGV. The V end lost 2 bases, the J end lost 8 bases, and 12 bases lay between the germline ends. This CDR3 is CASSLFNRLEAFF. As DNA, the CDR3 is TGTGCCAGCAGCTTATTTAACAGGTTGGAAGCTTTCTTT.

This clone was found a few times. The gene calls are TRBV6-1 and TRBJ2-2; D may be TRBD2 (6 bases). This CDR3 spans 14 amino acids. Germline lookup yields CDR1 MNHNS and CDR2 SASEGT. V shed 7 bases and J shed 6 bases, with 15 bases lying between them. This CDR3 is CASTREEGSGELFF. The CDR3 DNA reads as TGTGCCAGCACTAGGGAGGAGGGATCCGGGGAGCTGTTTTTT.

The chain joins TRBV25-1 to TRBJ2-4; perhaps TRBD2 as D (5 bases). The CDR3 length is 15 residues. V was shortened by 5 bases and J by 1 base, with 12 bases between the two germline ends. CDR1 and CDR2 from the germline V gene are MGHDK and SYGVNS. The CDR3 DNA reads as TGTGCCAGCAGTCCCGAGGGAGCGGCCAAAAACATTCAGTACTTC. Protein: CASSPEGAAKNIQYF.

This clone was observed a handful of times. At one end the junction does not follow the germline gene, possibly because of a read error. CDR3 DNA sequence: TGCAGTAGTGGAGGAGGGCTTTTT. Its translation is CSSGGGLF. The V and J genes are TRBV29-1 and TRBJ1-4, with D unclear. The CDR3 has 8 amino acids. Germline V gives CDR1 SQVTM, CDR2 ANQGSEA.

V gene TRBV27 combines with J gene TRBJ2-1; D gene unclear. The CDR3 is 14 residues long. Trimming cost V 5 bases and J 2 bases, with 10 bases left between them. Germline loops: CDR1 MNHEY, CDR2 SMNVEV (reference sequence). DNA for the CDR3: TGTGCCAGCAGTCCGCCCGAGGCCTACAATGAGCAGTTCTTC. It specifies CASSPPEAYNEQFF.

This chain joins TRBV19 and TRBJ2-7; 8 nucleotides agree with TRBD2. CDR3 length: 14 residues. Germline V gene data show CDR1 as LNHDA and CDR2 as SQIVND (reference sequence). J lost 2 bases, V lost 2 bases, and 2 bases had no gene match. As DNA, the CDR3 is TGTGCCAGTAGTATACGAGCGGGAGCCTACGAGCAGTACTTC. This gives the protein CASSIRAGAYEQYF.

The gene calls are TRBV11-2 and TRBJ2-5, with D maybe TRBD1 (5 bases). Trimming pared 2 bases from V and 2 bases from J, leaving 18 bases between. CDR3 length: 17 residues. Per germline, CDR1 SGHAT and CDR2 FQNNGV. The chain's CDR3 is CASSLRGRAQIQETQYF. CDR3 nucleotides: TGTGCCAGCAGCTTAAGAGGCAGGGCCCAAATTCAAGAGACCCAGTACTTC.